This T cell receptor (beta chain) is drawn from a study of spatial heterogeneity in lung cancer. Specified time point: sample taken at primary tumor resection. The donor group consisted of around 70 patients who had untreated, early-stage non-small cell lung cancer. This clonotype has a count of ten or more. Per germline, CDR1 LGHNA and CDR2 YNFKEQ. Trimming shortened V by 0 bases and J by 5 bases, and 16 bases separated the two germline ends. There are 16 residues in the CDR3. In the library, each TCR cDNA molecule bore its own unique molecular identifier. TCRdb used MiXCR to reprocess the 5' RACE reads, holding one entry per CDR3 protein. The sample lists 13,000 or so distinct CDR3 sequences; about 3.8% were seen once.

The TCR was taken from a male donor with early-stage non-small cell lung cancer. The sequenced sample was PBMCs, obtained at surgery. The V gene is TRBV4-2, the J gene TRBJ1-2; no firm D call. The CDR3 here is CASSQDPSGTNYGYTF. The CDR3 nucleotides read TGTGCCAGCAGCCAAGATCCTAGCGGTACGAATTATGGCTACACCTTC.